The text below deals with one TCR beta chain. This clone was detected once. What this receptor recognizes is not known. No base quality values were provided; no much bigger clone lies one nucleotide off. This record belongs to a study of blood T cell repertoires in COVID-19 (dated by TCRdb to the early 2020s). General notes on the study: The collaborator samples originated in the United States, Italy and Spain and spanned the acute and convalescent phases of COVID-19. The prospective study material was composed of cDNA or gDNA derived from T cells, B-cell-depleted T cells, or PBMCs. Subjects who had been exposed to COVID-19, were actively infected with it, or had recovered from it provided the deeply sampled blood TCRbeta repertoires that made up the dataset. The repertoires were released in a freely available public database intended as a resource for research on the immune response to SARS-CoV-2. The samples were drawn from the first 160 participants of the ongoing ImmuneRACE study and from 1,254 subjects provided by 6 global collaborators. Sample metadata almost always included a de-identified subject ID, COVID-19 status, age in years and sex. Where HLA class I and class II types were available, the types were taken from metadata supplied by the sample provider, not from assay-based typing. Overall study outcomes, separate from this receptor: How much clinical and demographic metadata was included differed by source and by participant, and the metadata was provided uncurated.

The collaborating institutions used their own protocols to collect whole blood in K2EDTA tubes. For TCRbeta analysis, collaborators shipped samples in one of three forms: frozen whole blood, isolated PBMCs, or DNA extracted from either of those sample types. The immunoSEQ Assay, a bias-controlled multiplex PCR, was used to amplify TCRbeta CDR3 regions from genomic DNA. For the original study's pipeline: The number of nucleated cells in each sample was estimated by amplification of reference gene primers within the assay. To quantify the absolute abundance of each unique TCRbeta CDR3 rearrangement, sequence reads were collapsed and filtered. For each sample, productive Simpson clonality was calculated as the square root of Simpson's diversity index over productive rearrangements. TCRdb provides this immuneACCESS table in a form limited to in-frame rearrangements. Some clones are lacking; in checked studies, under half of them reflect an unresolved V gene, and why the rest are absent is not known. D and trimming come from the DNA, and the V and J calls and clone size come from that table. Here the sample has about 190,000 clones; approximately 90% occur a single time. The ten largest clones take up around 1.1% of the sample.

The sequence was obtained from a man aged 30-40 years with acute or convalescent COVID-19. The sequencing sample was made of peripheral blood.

This receptor has the CDR3 CAWSVRGISEAFF. DNA sequence: TGTGCCTGGAGTGTACGAGGGATCAGTGAAGCTTTCTTT. The receptor chain draws on TRBV30 and TRBJ1-1, with no confidently assigned D gene. CDR1 and CDR2, looked up from the germline V gene (reference sequence), are GTSNPN and SVGIG. Measured from the cysteine to the phenylalanine, the CDR3 is 13 residues long. Solely the CDR3 DNA is kept, with 39 bases framed from the first base. V is cut by 0 bases and J by 7 bases, and the space between the germline ends is 12 bases.